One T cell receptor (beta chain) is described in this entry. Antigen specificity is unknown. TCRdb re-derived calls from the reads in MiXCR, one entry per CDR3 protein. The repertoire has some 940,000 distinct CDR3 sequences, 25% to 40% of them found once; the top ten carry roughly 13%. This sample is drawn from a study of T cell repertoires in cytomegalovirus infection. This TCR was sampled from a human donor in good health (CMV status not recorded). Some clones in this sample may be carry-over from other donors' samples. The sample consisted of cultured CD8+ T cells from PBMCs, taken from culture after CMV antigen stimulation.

The CDR3 loop reads CASSPPGLGNEQFF. In DNA, the CDR3 is TGTGCCAGCAGCCCACCCGGGCTAGGGAATGAGCAGTTCTTC. This rearrangement joins TRBV12-3 or TRBV12-4 to TRBJ2-1, with unresolved D. The CDR3 covers 14 residues. The germline V and J ends were trimmed by 6 bases and 7 bases, with 16 bases remaining between them.